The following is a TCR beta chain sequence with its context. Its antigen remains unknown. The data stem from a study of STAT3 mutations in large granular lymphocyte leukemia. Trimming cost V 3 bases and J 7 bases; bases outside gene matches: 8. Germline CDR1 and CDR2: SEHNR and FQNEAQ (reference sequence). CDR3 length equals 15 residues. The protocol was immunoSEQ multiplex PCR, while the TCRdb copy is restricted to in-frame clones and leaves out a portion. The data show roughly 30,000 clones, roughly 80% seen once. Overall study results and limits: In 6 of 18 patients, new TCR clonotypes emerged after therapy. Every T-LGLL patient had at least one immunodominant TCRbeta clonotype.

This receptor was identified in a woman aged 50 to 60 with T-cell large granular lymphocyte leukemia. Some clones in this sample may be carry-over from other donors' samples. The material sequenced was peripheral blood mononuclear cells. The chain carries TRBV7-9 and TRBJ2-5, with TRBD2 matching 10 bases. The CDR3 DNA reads TGTGCCAGCAGCTTTCGGACTAGCGGTGTGGGGACCCAGTACTTC. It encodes CASSFRTSGVGTQYF.